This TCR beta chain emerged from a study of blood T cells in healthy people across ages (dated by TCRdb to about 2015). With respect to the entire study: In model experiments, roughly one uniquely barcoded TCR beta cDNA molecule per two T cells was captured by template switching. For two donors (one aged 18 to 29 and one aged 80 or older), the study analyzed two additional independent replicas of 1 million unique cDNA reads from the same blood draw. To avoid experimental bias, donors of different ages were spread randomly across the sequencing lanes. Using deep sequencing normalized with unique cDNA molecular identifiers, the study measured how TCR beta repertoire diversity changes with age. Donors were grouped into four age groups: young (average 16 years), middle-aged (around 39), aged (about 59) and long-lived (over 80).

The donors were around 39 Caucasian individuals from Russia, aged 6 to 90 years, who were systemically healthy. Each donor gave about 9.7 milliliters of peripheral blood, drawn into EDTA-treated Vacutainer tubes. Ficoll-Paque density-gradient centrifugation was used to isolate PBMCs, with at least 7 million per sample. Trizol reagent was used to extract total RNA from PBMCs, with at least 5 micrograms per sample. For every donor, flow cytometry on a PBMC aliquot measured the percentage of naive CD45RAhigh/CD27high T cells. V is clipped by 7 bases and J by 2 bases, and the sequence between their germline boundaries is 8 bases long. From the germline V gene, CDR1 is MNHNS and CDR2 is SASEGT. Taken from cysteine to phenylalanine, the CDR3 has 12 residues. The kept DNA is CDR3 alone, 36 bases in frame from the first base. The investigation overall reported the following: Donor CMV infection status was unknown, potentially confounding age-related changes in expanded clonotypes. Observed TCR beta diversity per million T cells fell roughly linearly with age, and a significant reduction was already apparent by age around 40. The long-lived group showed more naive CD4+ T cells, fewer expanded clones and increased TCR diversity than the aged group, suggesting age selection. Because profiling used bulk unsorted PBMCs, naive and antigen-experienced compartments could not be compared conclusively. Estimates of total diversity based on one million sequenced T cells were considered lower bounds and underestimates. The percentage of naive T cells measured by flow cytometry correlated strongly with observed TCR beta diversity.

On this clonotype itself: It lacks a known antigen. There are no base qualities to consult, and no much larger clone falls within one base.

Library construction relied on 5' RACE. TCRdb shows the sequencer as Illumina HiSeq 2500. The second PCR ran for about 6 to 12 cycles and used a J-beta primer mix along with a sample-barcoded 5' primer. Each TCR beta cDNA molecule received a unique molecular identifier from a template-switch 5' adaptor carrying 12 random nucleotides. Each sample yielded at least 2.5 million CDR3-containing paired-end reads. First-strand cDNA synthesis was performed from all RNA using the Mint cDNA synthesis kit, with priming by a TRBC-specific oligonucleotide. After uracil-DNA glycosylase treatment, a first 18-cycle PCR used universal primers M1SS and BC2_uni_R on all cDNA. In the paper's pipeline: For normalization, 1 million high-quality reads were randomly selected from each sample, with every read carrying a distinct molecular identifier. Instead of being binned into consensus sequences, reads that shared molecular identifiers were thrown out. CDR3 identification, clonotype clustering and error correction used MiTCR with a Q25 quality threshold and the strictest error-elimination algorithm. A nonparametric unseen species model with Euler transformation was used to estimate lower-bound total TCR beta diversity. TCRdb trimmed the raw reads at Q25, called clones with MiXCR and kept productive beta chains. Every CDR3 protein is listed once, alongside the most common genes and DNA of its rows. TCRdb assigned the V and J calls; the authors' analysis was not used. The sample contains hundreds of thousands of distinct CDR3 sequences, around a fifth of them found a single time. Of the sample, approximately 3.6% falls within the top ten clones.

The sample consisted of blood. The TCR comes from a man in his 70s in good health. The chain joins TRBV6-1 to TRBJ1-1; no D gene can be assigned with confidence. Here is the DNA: TGTGCCAGCATGAAGGCAAACACTGAAGCTTTCTTT. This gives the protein CASMKANTEAFF.